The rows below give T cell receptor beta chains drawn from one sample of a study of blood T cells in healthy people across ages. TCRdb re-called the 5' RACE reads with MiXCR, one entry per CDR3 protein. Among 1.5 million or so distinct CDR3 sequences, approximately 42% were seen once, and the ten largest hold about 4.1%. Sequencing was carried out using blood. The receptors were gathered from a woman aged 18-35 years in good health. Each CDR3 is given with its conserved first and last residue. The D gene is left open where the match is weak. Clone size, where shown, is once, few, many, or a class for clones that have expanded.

CDR3 DNA: TGTGTCAGCAGCCCCGGACACTCCTACGAGCAGTACTTC; CDR3 protein: CVSSPGHSYEQYF; J gene: TRBJ2-7; V gene: TRBV6-6; clone size: few; D gene: -
CDR3 DNA: TGCAGCGTTGAATGGGGTGGGACTAGCGGAAGCACAGATACGCAGTATTTT; CDR3 protein: CSVEWGGTSGSTDTQYF; J gene: TRBJ2-3; V gene: TRBV29-1; clone size: -; D gene: TRBD2
CDR3 DNA: TGTGCCTGCCTGGGACTAGCGGGAGACGCCCCTACAGATACGCAGTATTTT; CDR3 protein: CACLGLAGDAPTDTQYF; J gene: TRBJ2-3; V gene: TRBV30; clone size: -; D gene: TRBD2
CDR3 DNA: TGTGCCTGGAGTGTATCGGACAGGGGAGCTGCTGAAGCTTTCTTT; CDR3 protein: CAWSVSDRGAAEAFF; J gene: TRBJ1-1; V gene: TRBV30; clone size: -; D gene: TRBD1
CDR3 DNA: TGCAGCGTTGAAGCGGGGGACCTCTTCGATGAGCGGTTCTTC; CDR3 protein: CSVEAGDLFDERFF; J gene: TRBJ2-1; V gene: TRBV29-1; clone size: -; D gene: -
CDR3 DNA: TGTGCCAGCAGATTAGCTATGAGGAACACTGAAGCTTTCTTT; CDR3 protein: CASRLAMRNTEAFF; J gene: TRBJ1-1; V gene: TRBV7-9; clone size: -; D gene: -
CDR3 DNA: TGCAGTGCTGGGAAGCGGAAGGAGGGCACAGATACGCAGTATTTT; CDR3 protein: CSAGKRKEGTDTQYF; J gene: TRBJ2-3; V gene: TRBV20-1; clone size: -; D gene: -
CDR3 DNA: TGTGCCATCCCGGACAGGGGAAATTGCTCACCCCTCCACTTT; CDR3 protein: CAIPDRGNCSPLHF; J gene: TRBJ1-6; V gene: TRBV10-3; clone size: -; D gene: TRBD1
CDR3 DNA: TGCAGTGCTAGAAAGCTAGCGGGTAGTCCGTACGAGCAGTACTTC; CDR3 protein: CSARKLAGSPYEQYF; J gene: TRBJ2-7; V gene: TRBV20-1; clone size: -; D gene: TRBD2
CDR3 DNA: TGCGCCAGCAGCCATGTTGGAGACAGGGGGCAAGCCTATGGCTACACCTTC; CDR3 protein: CASSHVGDRGQAYGYTF; J gene: TRBJ1-2; V gene: TRBV4-3; clone size: few; D gene: TRBD1
CDR3 DNA: TGCGCCAGCAGCTTGGACGGCAGGGTGGGAACCGGGGAGCTGTTTTTT; CDR3 protein: CASSLDGRVGTGELFF; J gene: TRBJ2-2; V gene: TRBV5-1; clone size: -; D gene: -
CDR3 DNA: TGTGCCTGGAGTGGGGGTGGTATTAGCAATCAGCCCCAGCATTTT; CDR3 protein: CAWSGGGISNQPQHF; J gene: TRBJ1-5; V gene: TRBV30; clone size: -; D gene: -
CDR3 DNA: TGTGCCAGCAGCCCGGAGCAGACTAGGCGCAATGAGCAGTTCTTC; CDR3 protein: CASSPEQTRRNEQFF; J gene: TRBJ2-1; V gene: TRBV7-9; clone size: -; D gene: -
CDR3 DNA: TGTGCCAGCAGTTACGTGCCGGGACTACTCACAGATACGCAGTATTTT; CDR3 protein: CASSYVPGLLTDTQYF; J gene: TRBJ2-3; V gene: TRBV6-5; clone size: few; D gene: TRBD2
CDR3 DNA: TGTGCCAGCAGCTTAGCGGTAGTAGCGGGAGGCCTCACCTCCTACAATGAGCAGTACTTC; CDR3 protein: CASSLAVVAGGLTSYNEQYF; J gene: TRBJ2-7; V gene: TRBV7-2; clone size: -; D gene: TRBD2
CDR3 DNA: TGTGCCAGCAGCTTAAAGGGCTCTTCAAGCACAGATACGCAGTATTTT; CDR3 protein: CASSLKGSSSTDTQYF; J gene: TRBJ2-3; V gene: TRBV11-2; clone size: once; D gene: -
CDR3 DNA: TGCGCCAGCAGCCCGGTTGGGTCCCTATACAATGAGCAGTTCTTC; CDR3 protein: CASSPVGSLYNEQFF; J gene: TRBJ2-1; V gene: TRBV4-3; clone size: -; D gene: -
CDR3 DNA: TGTGCCATAAGGCCCTCCGGGGATTATGGCTACACCTTC; CDR3 protein: CAIRPSGDYGYTF; J gene: TRBJ1-2; V gene: TRBV5-4; clone size: few; D gene: -
CDR3 DNA: TGTGCCAGCAGCGTAGGGACCTACGGGTACACCGGGGAGCTGTTTTTT; CDR3 protein: CASSVGTYGYTGELFF; J gene: TRBJ2-2; V gene: TRBV9; clone size: -; D gene: -
CDR3 DNA: TGCGCCGGCAGCCCCGGGGACCGCCGCACTAACTATGGCTACACCTTC; CDR3 protein: CAGSPGDRRTNYGYTF; J gene: TRBJ1-2; V gene: TRBV4-3; clone size: once; D gene: -
CDR3 DNA: TGCAGTGCTAGCGGGAGGGCCAATGAGCAGTTCTTC; CDR3 protein: CSASGRANEQFF; J gene: TRBJ2-1; V gene: TRBV20-1; clone size: few; D gene: TRBD2
CDR3 DNA: TGTACCACCGGTCCGGGTTCCACAGATACGCAGTATTTT; CDR3 protein: CTTGPGSTDTQYF; J gene: TRBJ2-3; V gene: TRBV10-3; clone size: -; D gene: -
CDR3 DNA: TGTGCCATCACGACAGGGGCGGCGACGAGCAATCAGCCCCAGCATTTT; CDR3 protein: CAITTGAATSNQPQHF; J gene: TRBJ1-5; V gene: TRBV28; clone size: -; D gene: TRBD1
CDR3 DNA: TGTGCCAGCAGTCGACAGGGTGAAGCTTTCTTT; CDR3 protein: CASSRQGEAFF; J gene: TRBJ1-1; V gene: TRBV7-9; clone size: few; D gene: TRBD1
CDR3 DNA: TGCAGCGTTGGGGCGGGACTTCCAGGGGATACGCAGTATTTT; CDR3 protein: CSVGAGLPGDTQYF; J gene: TRBJ2-3; V gene: TRBV29-1; clone size: -; D gene: -
CDR3 DNA: TGTGCCACCAGCAGGGCGCGGCTAGAAGACAATGAGCAGTTCTTC; CDR3 protein: CATSRARLEDNEQFF; J gene: TRBJ2-1; V gene: TRBV15; clone size: many; D gene: -
CDR3 DNA: TGCAGTGCTCGCGGGAGGTACTCCTACAATGAGCAGTTCTTC; CDR3 protein: CSARGRYSYNEQFF; J gene: TRBJ2-1; V gene: TRBV20-1; clone size: -; D gene: TRBD2
CDR3 DNA: TGCAGTGCTAGAGTTGGGTCGGTCACTGAAGCTTTCTTT; CDR3 protein: CSARVGSVTEAFF; J gene: TRBJ1-1; V gene: TRBV20-1; clone size: many; D gene: -
CDR3 DNA: TGCGCCAGCACCCGGGGCTACAATGAGCAGTACTTC; CDR3 protein: CASTRGYNEQYF; J gene: TRBJ2-7; V gene: TRBV5-1; clone size: -; D gene: -
CDR3 DNA: TGTGCCAGCAGTCCTCCGGGGCCCACAGATACGCAGTATTTT; CDR3 protein: CASSPPGPTDTQYF; J gene: TRBJ2-3; V gene: TRBV6-5; clone size: -; D gene: -
CDR3 DNA: TGTGCCAGCAGTGGAACAGGGGGCGCTTTTAACGAGCAGTACTTC; CDR3 protein: CASSGTGGAFNEQYF; J gene: TRBJ2-7; V gene: TRBV6-5; clone size: -; D gene: TRBD1
CDR3 DNA: TGTGTCAGCAGTGTCGGGCAGGGGTACTCACCTCTCCACTTT; CDR3 protein: CVSSVGQGYSPLHF; J gene: TRBJ1-6; V gene: TRBV6-5; clone size: -; D gene: -
CDR3 DNA: TGTGCCAGCAGTTTATTTGGGGGCAGGGACACTGAAGCTTTCTTT; CDR3 protein: CASSLFGGRDTEAFF; J gene: TRBJ1-1; V gene: TRBV27; clone size: -; D gene: -
CDR3 DNA: TGTGCCATCAGGCCGACAGGGACCTATAGCTACACCTTC; CDR3 protein: CAIRPTGTYSYTF; J gene: TRBJ1-2; V gene: TRBV10-3; clone size: few; D gene: TRBD1
CDR3 DNA: TGTGCCAGCAGTGAATACGGGCAAGAGACCCAGTACTTC; CDR3 protein: CASSEYGQETQYF; J gene: TRBJ2-5; V gene: TRBV2; clone size: -; D gene: -
CDR3 DNA: TGCGCCAGCAGCCACCCTGCGCTCGATGCCAAAAACATTCAGTACTTC; CDR3 protein: CASSHPALDAKNIQYF; J gene: TRBJ2-4; V gene: TRBV4-1; clone size: -; D gene: -
CDR3 DNA: TGTGCCAGCAGTTTAATATGGACTAGCGGGATCAATGAGCAGTTCTTC; CDR3 protein: CASSLIWTSGINEQFF; J gene: TRBJ2-1; V gene: TRBV6-5; clone size: -; D gene: TRBD2
CDR3 DNA: TGTGCCAGCAGTTACCCAGGTGCGGGACGGGGCACTGAAGCTTTCTTT; CDR3 protein: CASSYPGAGRGTEAFF; J gene: TRBJ1-1; V gene: TRBV6-6; clone size: once; D gene: -
CDR3 DNA: TGTGCCAGCAGCCCGCGTACTAGCGGGGCTGAGTACTTC; CDR3 protein: CASSPRTSGAEYF; J gene: TRBJ2-5; V gene: TRBV7-2; clone size: few; D gene: TRBD2
CDR3 DNA: TGCAGTGCTAGCCAGGGGGGCAATCAGCCCCAGCATTTT; CDR3 protein: CSASQGGNQPQHF; J gene: TRBJ1-5; V gene: TRBV20-1; clone size: few; D gene: TRBD1
CDR3 DNA: TGCAGTGCTGCTCAGGTTTCCAGGGTGCATGAGCAGTTCTTC; CDR3 protein: CSAAQVSRVHEQFF; J gene: TRBJ2-1; V gene: TRBV20-1; clone size: few; D gene: -
CDR3 DNA: TGCGCCAGCAGCCAAGATAGATGGCGGACAGATACGCAGTATTTT; CDR3 protein: CASSQDRWRTDTQYF; J gene: TRBJ2-3; V gene: TRBV4-3; clone size: few; D gene: -
CDR3 DNA: TGCAGTGCCATCTCTATGGGGCAGGACAATCAGCCCCAGCATTTT; CDR3 protein: CSAISMGQDNQPQHF; J gene: TRBJ1-5; V gene: TRBV20-1; clone size: -; D gene: -
CDR3 DNA: TGTGCCAGGACTTTTCCAGGGTTCGGCACAGATGCGCAGTATTTT; CDR3 protein: CARTFPGFGTDAQYF; J gene: TRBJ2-3; V gene: TRBV6-9; clone size: -; D gene: -